The 30 T cell receptor beta chains below all came from one sample that was sequenced in a study of cytomegalovirus exposure and HLA in healthy donors. Primers included in the PCR were 60 Vbeta and 13 Jbeta primers. Measured with immunoSEQ multiplex PCR; TCRdb has only the in-frame clones, and not every one. This sample has 90,000 to 110,000 clones, with nearly 15% found just once. What was sequenced was PBMCs. The receptors shown here come from a female donor in good health and CMV-seronegative.

This clone was recorded a few times. The chain employs TRBV5-1 and TRBJ1-5; a weak D match, TRBD1 (5 bases). V lost 0 bases and J 3 bases, leaving 10 bases between the germline ends. Germline values: CDR1 SGHRS, CDR2 YFSETQ. There are 15 residues in the CDR3. The chain's CDR3 is CASSLGGQTNQPQHF. The DNA for the CDR3 is TGCGCCAGCAGCTTGGGAGGACAAACCAATCAGCCCCAGCATTTT.

This clone was picked up many times. The J gene is TRBJ2-7, the V gene TRBV7-9; TRBD2 agrees at 15 bases. Trimming took 4 bases from V and 0 from J; bases not matched to a gene: 7. The CDR3 has 18 residues. Germline CDR1 and CDR2: SEHNR and FQNEAQ (reference sequence). The CDR3, as DNA: TGTGCCAGCAGCTGGACTAGCGGGAGGGCTGTTGGCTCCTACGAGCAGTACTTC. Translating it yields CASSWTSGRAVGSYEQYF.

V and J are TRBV5-4 and TRBJ2-1; D may be TRBD2 (6 bases). This CDR3 contains 14 residues. V was trimmed by 7 bases and J by 8 bases, leaving 19 bases between them. The germline gives CDR1 SGHNT, CDR2 YYREEE (reference sequence). CDR3 sequence reads: CASFGRERVDEQFF. Written as DNA, the CDR3 is TGTGCCAGCTTCGGGCGGGAAAGGGTGGATGAGCAGTTCTTC.

The chain is built from TRBV2 and TRBJ1-3, with D unclear. Germline V gene lookup returns CDR1 SNHLY and CDR2 FYNNEI. V was pared by 4 bases and J by 4 bases, with 14 bases between. This CDR3 has 15 residues. CDR3 protein: CASSGVGISGNTIYF. In nucleotides, the CDR3 is TGTGCCAGCAGTGGTGTTGGCATTTCGGGAAACACCATATATTTT.

The gene calls are TRBV6-5 and TRBJ2-7, with D perhaps TRBD1 (5 bases). Between the trimmed V and J ends, which lost 6 bases and 3 bases, there was a span of 6 bases. Germline V CDR1 and CDR2: MNHEY, SVGAGI. This CDR3 is built from 11 residues. CDR3 sequence reads: CASRTGYEQYF. Here the CDR3 DNA reads TGTGCCAGCAGAACAGGCTACGAGCAGTACTTC.

This clone was counted a few times. V is TRBV6-5 and J is TRBJ1-5; no definite D call. The CDR3 consists of 13 residues. V shed 2 bases and J shed 7 bases, with 9 bases lying between them. In germline, CDR1 is MNHEY, CDR2 SVGAGI. The CDR3 DNA sequence: TGTGCCAGCAGTTACATCGAGGGACAGCCCCAGCATTTT. Its protein product is CASSYIEGQPQHF.

This clone was detected only once. The rearrangement uses TRBV4-1 and TRBJ1-1; no reliable D call. The CDR3 sequence is 11 residues long. Per the germline V gene, CDR1 is MGHRA and CDR2 is YSYEKL. Trimming took off 3 bases at V and 5 bases at J, with 4 bases between the two ends. The CDR3 DNA reads TGCGCCAGCAGCCACAGTACTGAAGCTTTCTTT. Encoded protein: CASSHSTEAFF.

The chain couples TRBV29-1 to TRBJ2-1, with TRBD1 matching over 7 bases. CDR1 is SQVTM and CDR2 is ANQGSEA in the germline V gene. The ends lost 5 bases at V and 2 bases at J; junction bases unmatched: 6. The CDR3 is made up of 14 amino acids. The CDR3, as DNA: TGCAGCGTTCAAAGGGGGACAGCCTACAATGAGCAGTTCTTC. Translation gives CSVQRGTAYNEQFF.

This clone has more than one count but fewer than ten. V gene TRBV5-1 combines with J gene TRBJ2-1; a weak D match, TRBD2 (7 bases). The ends were cut back, 2 bases at V and 4 bases at J, with 13 bases in the middle. The germline V gene has CDR1 SGHRS and CDR2 YFSETQ. There are 15 residues in the CDR3. CDR3 DNA sequence: TGCGCCAGCAGCTTTTCGGGGGGCCAGTACAATGAGCAGTTCTTC. The encoded protein is CASSFSGGQYNEQFF.

The chain recombines TRBV7-2 with TRBJ2-1, with D unresolved. V was shortened by 2 bases and J by 8 bases, with 4 bases between the two germline ends. CDR1 and CDR2 from the germline V gene are SGHTA and FQGNSA. This CDR3 has 11 residues. The CDR3 reads CASSLYDEQFF. DNA for the CDR3: TGTGCCAGCAGCTTATATGATGAGCAGTTCTTC.

This clone was found a few times. This chain uses TRBV30 with TRBJ1-3; 7 bases match TRBD1. Germline V lookup: CDR1 GTSNPN, CDR2 SVGIG (reference sequence). With V trimmed by 3 bases and J by 0 bases, 2 bases remained unmatched. This CDR3 region has 14 residues. This chain's CDR3 is CAWRTGNSGNTIYF. Here the CDR3 DNA reads TGTGCCTGGAGGACAGGGAACTCTGGAAACACCATATATTTT.

This rearrangement joins TRBV6-5 to TRBJ2-7, with 9 bases that match TRBD1. Per germline, CDR1 MNHEY and CDR2 SVGAGI. V lost 5 bases to trimming and J lost 4 bases; unmatched junction nucleotides: 9. There are 15 residues in the CDR3. The CDR3 DNA follows: TGTGCCAGCAGTACCTACAGGGGGCAGATATACGAGCAGTACTTC. Encoded protein: CASSTYRGQIYEQYF.

This sequence joins TRBV11-2 and TRBJ2-1; 8 bases are shared with TRBD2. Germline CDR1 is SGHAT and CDR2 is FQNNGV. The V gene end was trimmed by 4 bases and the J gene end by 7 bases; junction bases not matched to a gene: 18. This CDR3 comprises 18 residues. CDR3 sequence (DNA): TGTGCCAGCAGCTCCCCGGGAGGGGGTCTAGCGGAGTGGAATGAGCAGTTCTTC. Amino acid sequence: CASSSPGGGLAEWNEQFF.

V gene TRBV10-3 combines with J gene TRBJ2-1; 7 bases match TRBD2. CDR3 length: 14 residues. Germline V gene sequence: CDR1 ENHRY, CDR2 SYGVKD. Trimming took 6 bases from V and 4 from J; bases not matched to a gene: 6. The CDR3 sequence: CAISVSGTYNEQFF. CDR3 in DNA: TGTGCCATCAGCGTCAGCGGGACTTACAATGAGCAGTTCTTC.

The gene calls are TRBV7-2 and TRBJ1-2; 8 bases agree with TRBD1. This CDR3 has 15 residues. Germline trimming cut 5 bases from V and 2 bases from J; bases unmatched to any gene: 7. From germline, CDR1 is SGHTA and CDR2 FQGNSA. The CDR3 nucleotides are TGTGCCAGCAGCCGCGGGGACAGGAACAACTATGGCTACACCTTC. It specifies CASSRGDRNNYGYTF.

The V and J genes are TRBV30 and TRBJ2-1; D gene unclear. This CDR3 has 11 amino acids. V was clipped by 2 bases and J by 8 bases, with 7 bases between them. Germline V CDR1 and CDR2: GTSNPN, SVGIG (reference sequence). The CDR3 protein is CAWSPRDEQFF. The CDR3 DNA sequence: TGTGCCTGGAGTCCCCGTGATGAGCAGTTCTTC.

This clone was counted only a few times. The gene calls are TRBV4-2 and TRBJ2-4, with D perhaps TRBD1 (5 bases). Germline CDR1 and CDR2: LGHNA and YNFKEQ. V was clipped by 0 bases and J by 8 bases, with 17 bases between them. CDR3 length: 16 residues. The CDR3 sequence is CASSQDRAGILDIQYF. The DNA of the CDR3 is TGTGCCAGCAGCCAAGATAGGGCAGGGATATTAGACATTCAGTACTTC.

The sample holds a few counts of this clone. CDR3 residues: CASSSTGGKYNEQFF. CDR3 DNA sequence: TGTGCCAGCAGTTCGACGGGAGGAAAGTACAATGAGCAGTTCTTC. The V call is TRBV27, the J call TRBJ2-1; the match to TRBD2 covers 7 bases. The V gene end was trimmed by 4 bases and the J gene end by 4 bases; junction bases not matched to a gene: 7. Germline loops: CDR1 MNHEY, CDR2 SMNVEV (reference sequence). The CDR3 sequence is 15 residues long.

This clone was counted many times. The same CDR3 is also encoded by other DNA sequences in this sample. The V and J genes are TRBV29-1 and TRBJ2-3, with 7 bases that match TRBD1. The CDR3 has 13 residues. CDR1 SQVTM and CDR2 ANQGSEA come from the germline V gene. The J segment lost 1 base and the V segment lost 6 bases, leaving 4 bases of the junction unmatched. CDR3 bases: TGCAGCGTCCGGCAGGGGGGCACAGATACGCAGTATTTT. Translating it yields CSVRQGGTDTQYF.

The chain carries TRBV13 and TRBJ1-3, with D uncertain. The CDR3 is 16 residues long. The germline CDR1 and CDR2 sequences are PRHDT and FYEKMQ (reference sequence). The V end was cut by 5 bases, the J end by 0 bases, with 14 bases between. CDR3 coding DNA: TGTGCCAGCAGCCTCCGGGTCTCCAGCTCTGGAAACACCATATATTTT. It specifies CASSLRVSSSGNTIYF.

This chain connects TRBV13 to TRBJ2-7; TRBD2 aligns across 11 bases. Looked up from germline, CDR1 is PRHDT and CDR2 is FYEKMQ (reference sequence). With V trimmed by 5 bases and J by 4 bases, 13 bases remained unmatched. This CDR3 region has 17 residues. This CDR3 is CASSQWGSGRAQYEQYF. The CDR3 DNA is TGTGCCAGCAGCCAATGGGGTAGCGGGAGGGCCCAGTACGAGCAGTACTTC.

This clone has only a few counts. V is TRBV7-2 and J is TRBJ1-2; D possibly corresponds to TRBD1 (5 bases). The V end was cut by 5 bases, the J end by 3 bases, with 13 bases between. CDR1 SGHTA and CDR2 FQGNSA come from the germline V gene. The CDR3 spans 14 residues. CDR3 protein: CASSQRDFDYGYTF. For the CDR3, the DNA is TGTGCCAGCAGCCAAAGGGACTTCGACTATGGCTACACCTTC.

This clone was counted only a few times. The chain has TRBV5-1 and TRBJ1-2; D remains unclear. Germline loops: CDR1 SGHRS, CDR2 YFSETQ. V lost 0 bases to trimming and J lost 0 bases, with 18 bases between them. The CDR3 length is 18 residues. The CDR3 reads CASSLGQAFKQTNYGYTF. CDR3 bases: TGCGCCAGCAGCTTGGGGCAGGCCTTCAAACAAACTAACTATGGCTACACCTTC.

Here the CDR3 DNA reads TGTGCCAGCAGGGGGGACAGGGAGTCCTACGAGCAGTACTTC. This translates into CASRGDRESYEQYF. This chain links TRBV2 with TRBJ2-7; 9 bases line up with TRBD1. CDR3 size: 14 residues. The germline CDR1 and CDR2 sequences are SNHLY and FYNNEI. Trimming at V came to 6 bases and at J to 1 base, leaving 4 bases not matched to a gene.

This clone has just a few counts. The chain uses TRBV7-8 and TRBJ1-5, with TRBD1 matching 10 bases. The CDR3 runs 14 residues. The V segment lost 3 bases and the J segment 6 bases; nucleotides outside the gene matches: 2. Germline V gene sequence: CDR1 SGHVS, CDR2 FQNEAQ. The CDR3 DNA reads as TGTGCCAGCAGCTTGACAGGGGGCGGTCAGCCCCAGCATTTT. Translating gives CASSLTGGGQPQHF.

The chain uses TRBV2 and TRBJ2-3; the D gene is possibly TRBD1 (5 bases). Germline values: CDR1 SNHLY, CDR2 FYNNEI. The CDR3 is 16 residues long. V was shortened by 0 bases and J by 8 bases, with 18 bases between the two germline ends. CDR3 sequence reads: CASSEARIDRGGTQYF. The CDR3 region has the DNA TGTGCCAGCAGTGAAGCGAGGATAGATAGGGGTGGTACGCAGTATTTT.

The J gene is TRBJ2-1, the V gene TRBV7-9, with 7 nucleotides matching TRBD2. CDR1 and CDR2 from the germline V gene are SEHNR and FQNEAQ (reference sequence). The CDR3 consists of 12 residues. V shed 5 bases and J 10 bases; nucleotides not matched to a gene: 5. The chain's CDR3 is CASSTAGDEQFF. The CDR3 DNA reads as TGTGCCAGCAGCACCGCGGGGGACGAGCAGTTCTTC.

This clone was seen a few times. This chain joins TRBV28 and TRBJ2-7; TRBD2 matches 14 bases. V was clipped by 8 bases and J by 4 bases; unmatched bases: 4. In germline, CDR1 is MDHEN, CDR2 SYDVKM. This CDR3 region has 14 residues. CDR3 coding DNA: TGTGCCAGCCCCTGGACTAGCGGGAGGTACGAGCAGTACTTC. Translation gives CASPWTSGRYEQYF.

This clone occurred a few times. Written as DNA, the CDR3 is TGTGCCAGCAGCGTAGACGTGGGCCCGAACACTGAAGCTTTCTTT. Protein: CASSVDVGPNTEAFF. This sequence joins TRBV9 and TRBJ1-1; D is undetermined. Germline-derived CDR1 and CDR2 are SGDLS and YYNGEE. This CDR3 contains 15 residues. V was pared by 0 bases and J by 1 base, with 10 bases between.

In its sample, this clone was seen a few times. The chain employs TRBV7-2 and TRBJ2-2, with D tentatively TRBD1 (6 bases). Germline CDR1 reads SGHTA; CDR2 reads FQGNSA. V dropped 4 bases and J dropped 4 bases, with 16 bases sitting between them. The CDR3 length is 16 residues. CDR3 amino acids: CASSSNTGSFTGELFF. The CDR3 DNA follows: TGTGCCAGCAGCTCGAACACAGGGTCCTTCACCGGGGAGCTGTTTTTT.